These 30 T cell receptor beta chains were sequenced from one sample in a study of blood T cell repertoires in COVID-19. TCRdb keeps only in-frame clones here, not all; method: immunoSEQ multiplex PCR. Of approximately 300,000 clones in the sample, about 90% are singletons; the top ten hold around 6%. Input material: PBMCs or T cells enriched from blood (not recorded which). The receptor set was obtained from a woman between 25 and 40 years old who had recovered from COVID-19.

This clone has a single count. The chain uses TRBV13 and TRBJ1-2; 9 bases are shared with TRBD1. Germline V CDR1 and CDR2: PRHDT, FYEKMQ (reference sequence). The CDR3 totals 16 residues. V lost 4 bases and J lost 8; bases outside the gene matches: 14. The CDR3 is CASSSRQGQGLGGYTF. In DNA, the CDR3 is TGTGCCAGCAGCTCCCGGCAGGGACAGGGTTTGGGGGGCTACACCTTC.

The chain carries TRBV6-5 and TRBJ1-2; D gene uncertain. V was pared by 4 bases and J by 2 bases, with 14 bases between. Germline V gives CDR1 MNHEY, CDR2 SVGAGI. The CDR3 is 15 residues long. The CDR3 reads CASSFGIGFNYGYTF. CDR3 nucleotides: TGTGCCAGCAGTTTCGGGATAGGGTTCAACTATGGCTACACCTTC.

In this sample, this clone turned up a few times. The chain joins TRBV11-2 to TRBJ1-2; 9 nucleotides line up with TRBD1. Trimming removed 0 bases from V and 5 bases from J; junction bases left unmatched: 4. Germline CDR1 SGHAT, CDR2 FQNNGV. This CDR3 contains 15 residues. The CDR3 nucleotides read TGTGCCAGCAGCTTAGAAGACAGGGGGAGATATGGCTACACCTTC. Amino acids: CASSLEDRGRYGYTF.

This chain uses TRBV7-8 with TRBJ2-7; D is possibly TRBD2 (6 bases). The V gene lost 1 base and the J gene lost 0 bases, with 7 bases spanning the gap. CDR1 and CDR2 (germline): SGHVS, FQNEAQ. This CDR3 is built from 14 residues. The CDR3 here is CASSLVGSSYEQYF. For the CDR3, the DNA is TGTGCCAGCAGCTTAGTCGGGAGCTCCTACGAGCAGTACTTC.

This clone was observed once. The genes are TRBV9 and TRBJ2-7, with TRBD1 matching 9 bases. Germline V gene data show CDR1 as SGDLS and CDR2 as YYNGEE. Trimming cost V 4 bases and J 6 bases; bases outside gene matches: 8. The CDR3 loop spans 14 amino acids. The CDR3 DNA reads as TGTGCCAGCAGCCCGGGACAGGGCTGGGGCGAGCAGTACTTC. Protein sequence: CASSPGQGWGEQYF.

This chain uses TRBV7-2 with TRBJ1-3; tentatively, D is TRBD1 (5 bases). With 1 base removed from V and 0 bases from J, the gap between germline ends came to 7 bases. There are 15 residues in the CDR3. Germline lookup yields CDR1 SGHTA and CDR2 FQGNSA. DNA for the CDR3: TGTGCCAGCAGCTTAGTGGGGGGCTCTGGAAACACCATATATTTT. This codes for CASSLVGGSGNTIYF.

The gene calls are TRBV3-1 (or the pseudogene TRBV3-2) and TRBJ2-6; D may be TRBD1 (6 bases). In germline, CDR1 is LGHDT, CDR2 YNNKEL (reference sequence). V lost 1 base and J lost 2, with 15 bases in between. There are 18 residues in the CDR3. In nucleotides, the CDR3 is TGTGCCAGCAGCCAAGGAGGCCAGGGGCCTCCTGGGGCCAACGTCCTGACTTTC. This codes for CASSQGGQGPPGANVLTF.

Regarding this clone: Within the sample, other DNA sequences also encode this same CDR3. The chain recombines TRBV19 with TRBJ2-1; TRBD2 aligns across 12 bases. The V and J ends lost 5 bases and 2 bases, in that order; junction bases with no gene match: 1. The germline V gene has CDR1 LNHDA and CDR2 SQIVND (reference sequence). The CDR3 is made up of 15 amino acids. The CDR3 DNA follows: TGTGCCAGTAGTCCTAGCGGGGGGGCCTACAATGAGCAGTTCTTC. Amino acids: CASSPSGGAYNEQFF.

This clone has only one observation. The chain uses TRBV5-1 and TRBJ2-1; the match to TRBD1 covers 8 bases. V shed 2 bases and J 8 bases; nucleotides not matched to a gene: 9. CDR1 is SGHRS, CDR2 YFSETQ, per germline. The CDR3 has 15 residues. In DNA form, the CDR3 reads TGCGCCAGCAGCTTCCGGGACAGGAACGTCGATGAGCAGTTCTTC. It specifies CASSFRDRNVDEQFF.

The genes are TRBV3-1 (or the pseudogene TRBV3-2) and TRBJ1-5; D call uncertain. CDR3 size: 12 residues. The germline CDR1 and CDR2 sequences are LGHDT and YNNKEL (reference sequence). V gave up 3 bases and J gave up 6 bases, with 6 bases separating them. CDR3 nucleotides: TGTGCCAGCAGCCACGAGGGTCAGCCCCAGCATTTT. Translated, it gives CASSHEGQPQHF.

The chain uses TRBV5-4 and TRBJ1-2; TRBD1 agrees at 7 bases. Trimming at V came to 0 bases and at J to 4 bases, leaving 3 bases not matched to a gene. Germline lookup yields CDR1 SGHNT and CDR2 YYREEE (reference sequence). CDR3 length: 14 residues. Here the CDR3 reads CASSLGDSFYGYTF. DNA of the CDR3: TGTGCCAGCAGCTTGGGGGACAGCTTCTATGGCTACACCTTC.

This rearrangement joins TRBV12-3 or TRBV12-4 to TRBJ1-5, with unresolved D. The CDR3 consists of 13 residues. Between the trimmed V and J ends, which lost 1 base and 9 bases, there was a span of 10 bases. The CDR3 loop is CASSLGGVGPQHF. CDR3 DNA: TGTGCCAGCAGTTTAGGCGGCGTAGGGCCCCAGCATTTT.

In its sample, this clone was seen once. This chain links TRBV5-1 with TRBJ2-3; weak D call: TRBD1 (6 bases). Germline CDR1 is SGHRS and CDR2 is YFSETQ. The germline V and J ends were trimmed by 4 bases and 1 base, with 7 bases remaining between them. The CDR3 length is 13 residues. The CDR3 loop reads CASSKGGTDTQYF. CDR3 coding DNA: TGCGCCAGCAGCAAGGGGGGCACAGATACGCAGTATTTT.

The chain uses TRBV7-2 and TRBJ1-2; 9 nucleotides line up with TRBD1. Unmatched junction bases numbered 8, after V lost 1 base and J lost 8 bases. The CDR3 consists of 15 residues. Germline V CDR1 and CDR2: SGHTA, FQGNSA. CDR3 amino acids: CASSLVGTGPRGYTF. In nucleotides, the CDR3 is TGTGCCAGCAGCTTAGTTGGGACAGGGCCTAGAGGCTACACCTTC.

This clone was recorded only once. The rearrangement joins TRBV3-1 (or the pseudogene TRBV3-2) to TRBJ2-2; D perhaps matches TRBD1 (6 bases). Between the trimmed V and J ends, which lost 3 bases and 3 bases, there was a span of 11 bases. Germline-derived CDR1 and CDR2 are LGHDT and YNNKEL (reference sequence). CDR3 length: 15 residues. CDR3 sequence (DNA): TGTGCCAGCAGCCAGGAACAGGGTCACACCGGGGAGCTGTTTTTT. This gives the protein CASSQEQGHTGELFF.

CDR3 nucleotide sequence: TGTGCCAGCAGCCAAGTGGACAGGCCCCTCTATGGCTACACCTTC. It encodes CASSQVDRPLYGYTF. V gene TRBV3-1 (or the pseudogene TRBV3-2) combines with J gene TRBJ1-2, with 7 bases matching TRBD1. From germline, CDR1 is LGHDT and CDR2 YNNKEL (reference sequence). The CDR3 runs 15 residues. The junction had 6 bases not matched to a gene; V was cut back by 1 base and J by 4 bases.

In this sample, this clone turned up once. The junction does not match germline at one end; this may be a read error. The chain uses TRBV7-7 and TRBJ2-5, with a tentative D call TRBD2 (5 bases). Germline V gene lookup returns CDR1 SSHAT and CDR2 FNYEAQ (reference sequence). The CDR3 covers 17 residues. The chain's CDR3 is CASSPVPGGLMAETQYF. The CDR3 DNA reads as TGTGCTAGCAGCCCGGTCCCAGGCGGACTCATGGCAGAGACCCAGTACTTC.

V is TRBV5-1 and J is TRBJ1-2; 11 positions agree with TRBD1. The ends lost 2 bases at V and 6 bases at J; junction bases unmatched: 3. The V gene's germline CDR1 is SGHRS and CDR2 YFSETQ. The CDR3 is made up of 14 amino acids. The CDR3 coding sequence is TGCGCCAGCAGCTTCGGACAGGGGGCGGATGGCTACACCTTC. Translation gives CASSFGQGADGYTF.

The chain combines TRBV5-1 with TRBJ2-7, with 8 bases matching TRBD1. V lost 0 bases to trimming and J lost 4 bases; unmatched junction nucleotides: 6. The CDR3 loop spans 15 amino acids. In germline, CDR1 is SGHRS, CDR2 YFSETQ. In DNA form, the CDR3 reads TGCGCCAGCAGCTTGGGGACAGGGAGTGTATACGAGCAGTACTTC. The encoded protein is CASSLGTGSVYEQYF.

The chain uses TRBV3-1 (or the pseudogene TRBV3-2) and TRBJ1-6; 7 nucleotides line up with TRBD1. This CDR3 region has 14 residues. V trimming: 4 bases; J trimming: 5 bases; junction bases outside the gene matches: 2. Per the germline V gene, CDR1 is LGHDT and CDR2 is YNNKEL (reference sequence). The CDR3 bases are TGTGCCAGCAGCCTGGGACAGCATAATTCACCCCTCCACTTT. It specifies CASSLGQHNSPLHF.

The chain joins TRBV7-8 to TRBJ1-2, with 10 bases lining up with TRBD1. Trimming at V came to 1 base and at J to 6 bases, leaving 2 bases not matched to a gene. Germline loops: CDR1 SGHVS, CDR2 FQNEAQ. This CDR3 contains 14 residues. CDR3 DNA: TGTGCCAGCAGCTTAGTTGGGACAGGGGATGGCTACACCTTC. It specifies CASSLVGTGDGYTF.

The chain carries TRBV4-1 and TRBJ1-4; D is possibly TRBD1 (5 bases). V dropped 4 bases and J dropped 8 bases, with 14 bases sitting between them. Germline loops: CDR1 MGHRA, CDR2 YSYEKL. The CDR3 covers 14 residues. CDR3 sequence: CASSPPGQAEKLFF. For the CDR3, the DNA is TGCGCCAGCAGCCCCCCAGGGCAGGCGGAAAAACTGTTTTTT.

The chain joins TRBV5-4 to TRBJ2-1; TRBD2 agrees at 12 bases. V was pared by 9 bases and J by 8 bases, with 24 bases of the junction left unmatched. The CDR3 is 19 residues long. Looked up from germline, CDR1 is SGHNT and CDR2 is YYREEE (reference sequence). CDR3 loop: CATASEAPTSGGFWDEQFF. CDR3 in DNA: TGTGCCACGGCCAGTGAAGCGCCCACTAGCGGGGGGTTTTGGGATGAGCAGTTCTTC.

The V gene is TRBV11-2, the J gene TRBJ2-7, with D perhaps TRBD1 (7 bases). The V and J ends lost 6 bases and 3 bases respectively, with 12 bases between them. CDR1 and CDR2 (germline): SGHAT, FQNNGV. The CDR3 is 13 residues long. The CDR3 region is CASRRDSLYEQYF. The CDR3 DNA reads TGTGCCAGCAGGCGGGACAGCCTCTACGAGCAGTACTTC.

The chain has TRBV30 and TRBJ2-7; D ambiguous. V lost 1 base and J lost 1, with 8 bases in between. Germline-derived CDR1 and CDR2 are GTSNPN and SVGIG (reference sequence). The length of the CDR3 is 13 residues. The CDR3, as DNA: TGTGCCTGGAGTGGGGCTTCTTCCTACGAGCAGTACTTC. It codes for CAWSGASSYEQYF.

This chain joins TRBV5-5 and TRBJ2-1; 11 nucleotides match TRBD1. From germline, CDR1 is SGHKS and CDR2 YYEKEE (reference sequence). CDR3 length: 15 amino acids. V lost 4 bases, J lost 6 bases, and 6 bases stayed unmatched. The CDR3 DNA reads as TGTGCCAGCAGCCTTTCCGGGACAGGGGGCAATGAGCAGTTCTTC. Translated: CASSLSGTGGNEQFF.

The rearrangement uses TRBV6-1 and TRBJ2-7, with D possibly TRBD2 on 6 matching bases. The germline V and J ends were trimmed by 7 bases and 1 base, with 11 bases remaining between them. The CDR3 length is 13 residues. Germline-derived CDR1 and CDR2 are MNHNS and SASEGT. The CDR3, as DNA: TGTGCCAGCATGGGGGGACTGTCCTACGAGCAGTACTTC. Encoded protein: CASMGGLSYEQYF.

The chain joins TRBV10-3 to TRBJ2-1; 14 bases match TRBD2. Germline V gives CDR1 ENHRY, CDR2 SYGVKD. The V segment lost 4 bases and the J segment 4 bases; nucleotides outside the gene matches: 3. The CDR3 runs to 16 residues. The CDR3 loop is CAISGTSGGTYNEQFF. Written as DNA, the CDR3 is TGTGCCATCAGTGGGACTAGCGGGGGGACTTACAATGAGCAGTTCTTC.

V and J are TRBV2 and TRBJ2-7; TRBD1 matches 7 bases. Germline V lookup: CDR1 SNHLY, CDR2 FYNNEI. This CDR3 is built from 14 residues. Trimming at V came to 5 bases and at J to 2 bases, leaving 6 bases not matched to a gene. DNA for the CDR3: TGTGCCAGCAGTAACGACAGGGTGGCCTACGAGCAGTACTTC. This gives the protein CASSNDRVAYEQYF. Looking up the rest from reference TRBV2 and TRBJ2-7 gives the full variable domain: EPEVTQTPSHQVTQMGQEVILRCVPISNHLYFYWYRQILGQKVEFLVSFYNNEISEKSEIFDDQFSVERPDGSNFTLKIRSTKLEDSAMYFCASSNDRVAYEQYFGPGTRLTVT.

This chain joins TRBV7-3 and TRBJ2-3; a weak D match, TRBD2 (5 bases). CDR3 size: 15 residues. Germline values: CDR1 SGHTA, CDR2 FQGTGA. V dropped 5 bases and J dropped 10 bases, with 22 bases sitting between them. The CDR3 DNA sequence: TGTGCCAGCAGCCCCAATATTCTCTCTGAGGGATCGCAGTATTTT. This sequence encodes CASSPNILSEGSQYF.